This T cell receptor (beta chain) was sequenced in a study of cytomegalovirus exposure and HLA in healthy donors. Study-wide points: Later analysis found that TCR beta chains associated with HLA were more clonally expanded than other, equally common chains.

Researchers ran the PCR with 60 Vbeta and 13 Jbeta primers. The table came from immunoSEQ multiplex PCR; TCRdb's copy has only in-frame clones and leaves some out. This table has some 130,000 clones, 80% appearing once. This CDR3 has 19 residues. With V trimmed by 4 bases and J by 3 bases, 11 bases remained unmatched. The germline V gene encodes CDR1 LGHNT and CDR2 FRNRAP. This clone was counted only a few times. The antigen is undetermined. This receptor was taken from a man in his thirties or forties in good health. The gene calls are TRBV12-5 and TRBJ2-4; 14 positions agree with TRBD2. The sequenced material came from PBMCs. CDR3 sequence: CASGSSGLAGVDGKNIQYF. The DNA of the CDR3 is TGTGCTAGTGGTTCATCGGGACTAGCGGGAGTGGATGGCAAAAACATTCAGTACTTC.